This T cell receptor (beta chain) stems from a study of blood T cell repertoires in COVID-19. Looking at the study overall: Samples of COVID-19 (acute and convalescent) were obtained from the United States, Italy and Spain.

Participants spanned ages roughly 18 to 90 years and resided in around 25 US areas. What the recovered Cohort 3 donors had was two negative PCRs, clearance, or symptom resolution. Study processing details: Estimates of nucleated cell counts were drawn from the amplification of reference gene primers. Measured with immunoSEQ multiplex PCR; TCRdb has only the in-frame clones, and not every one. V, J and clone size reflect that table, while D and trimming were determined from the DNA. The sample lists hundreds of thousands of clones; around 88% were seen once. The CDR3 has 17 amino acids. From germline, CDR1 is SGHRS and CDR2 YFSETQ. Unmatched junction bases numbered 12, after V lost 3 bases and J lost 4 bases.

Sequenced material: PBMCs or T cells enriched from blood (not recorded which). The rearrangement uses TRBV5-1 and TRBJ2-1; 8 positions match TRBD2. This TCR was sampled from a woman aged 40 to 55 who had recovered from COVID-19. CDR3 residues: CASSWLGSGTGYNEQFF. The DNA of the CDR3 is TGCGCCAGCAGCTGGTTGGGTAGCGGGACGGGTTACAATGAGCAGTTCTTC.